This record concerns one T cell receptor (beta chain) sequence. The same CDR3 is also encoded by other DNA sequences in this sample. Using immunoSEQ multiplex PCR, the repertoire was profiled, and TCRdb retains in-frame clones only, with some absent. Altogether roughly 230,000 clones are present, approximately 81% being singletons, with the ten largest covering 6% to 9.5%. This sample stems from a study of blood T cell repertoires in COVID-19. Per germline, CDR1 LGHDT and CDR2 YNNKEL (reference sequence). The CDR3 length is 13 residues. Trimming shortened V by 0 bases and J by 5 bases, and 5 bases separated the two germline ends.

This chain connects TRBV3-1 (or the pseudogene TRBV3-2) to TRBJ1-5; D is uncertain. The origin of this receptor is a woman of 80 years or more with acute or convalescent COVID-19. Sample: peripheral blood. Written as DNA, the CDR3 is TGTGCCAGCAGCCAAGACAGGCATCAGCCCCAGCATTTT. Protein: CASSQDRHQPQHF.